A single sample is the source of the 17 T cell receptor beta chains below, sequenced in a study of cytomegalovirus exposure and HLA in healthy donors. The PCR made use of 60 Vbeta and 13 Jbeta primers. Only in-frame clones appear in the TCRdb table, and some are missing; sequencing was by immunoSEQ multiplex PCR. The profile covers about 160,000 clones, with roughly 73% appearing a single time and roughly 1.5% taken by the ten largest. The sequencing sample was made of PBMCs. The receptors come from a woman aged 25 to 39 in good health and CMV-seronegative.

This clone has just one count. The rearrangement joins TRBV5-1 to TRBJ1-2; 7 nucleotides agree with TRBD1. This CDR3 contains 15 residues. The J segment lost 4 bases and the V segment lost 0 bases, leaving 6 bases of the junction unmatched. The germline V gene encodes CDR1 SGHRS and CDR2 YFSETQ. The CDR3 is CASSLDGDSLYGYTF. Here the CDR3 DNA reads TGCGCCAGCAGCTTGGATGGGGACAGCCTCTATGGCTACACCTTC.

DNA of the CDR3: TGTGCCAGCTCACCACCGACGGGGGTTGCTGAAGCTTTCTTT. This sequence encodes CASSPPTGVAEAFF. V usage is TRBV18 and J usage is TRBJ1-1; a possible D gene is TRBD1 (5 bases). Trimming pared 0 bases from V and 6 bases from J, leaving 11 bases between. Germline-derived CDR1 and CDR2 are KGHSH and LQKENI. This CDR3 is built from 14 residues.

The CDR3: CASSSLAGGRSADTQYF. Here the CDR3 DNA reads TGTGCCAGCAGTTCGCTAGCGGGGGGCAGAAGTGCAGATACGCAGTATTTT. The gene calls are TRBV28 and TRBJ2-3, with TRBD2 identical over 11 bases. The germline V gene encodes CDR1 MDHEN and CDR2 SYDVKM. CDR3 size: 17 residues. Trimming removed 4 bases from V and 4 bases from J; junction bases left unmatched: 10.

This clone was seen a few times. The chain combines TRBV6-1 with TRBJ1-1; tentative D call: TRBD1 (5 bases). Germline CDR1 and CDR2: MNHNS and SASEGT. The CDR3 contains 15 residues. The V and J ends lost 7 bases and 3 bases respectively, with 18 bases between them. The CDR3 coding sequence is TGTGCCAGCACGCTCATTTGGACGGGGGACACTGAAGCTTTCTTT. Encoded protein: CASTLIWTGDTEAFF.

V and J are TRBV6-1 and TRBJ1-4; 8 bases are a match to TRBD1. This CDR3 is 15 amino acids long. J lost 8 bases, V lost 6 bases, and 11 bases had no gene match. Germline V gene lookup returns CDR1 MNHNS and CDR2 SASEGT. The CDR3 DNA reads TGTGCCAGCAGACAAGCCGGGACAGGAGGGGAAAAACTGTTTTTT. This encodes CASRQAGTGGEKLFF.

This clone appeared a few times. The chain employs TRBV11-3 and TRBJ1-3, with D possibly TRBD1 on 6 matching bases. Germline-derived CDR1 and CDR2 are SGHNT and YENEEA. V dropped 3 bases and J dropped 0 bases, with 12 bases sitting between them. The CDR3 extends over 16 amino acids. The CDR3 coding sequence is TGTGCCAGCAGCTTTGGACAGCCGGGCTCTGGAAACACCATATATTTT. Its translation is CASSFGQPGSGNTIYF.

The J gene is TRBJ1-4, the V gene TRBV30; 7 nucleotides match TRBD1. V lost 4 bases, J lost 8 bases, and 7 bases stayed unmatched. CDR3 size: 13 residues. Per germline, CDR1 GTSNPN and CDR2 SVGIG (reference sequence). The CDR3 loop reads CAWKRDSGEKLFF. DNA of the CDR3: TGTGCCTGGAAACGGGACAGTGGAGAAAAACTGTTTTTT.

CDR3 nucleotides: TGTGCCAGCAGTGACGGGGCAGGGGGTGGCTCTGGGGCCAACGTCCTGACTTTC. This encodes CASSDGAGGGSGANVLTF. This chain links TRBV2 with TRBJ2-6; 7 bases match TRBD1. The CDR3 consists of 18 residues. V lost 3 bases, J lost 0 bases, and 8 bases stayed unmatched. Germline V gene data show CDR1 as SNHLY and CDR2 as FYNNEI.

This clone appeared a few times. The rearrangement uses TRBV7-8 and TRBJ2-5, with 12 bases identical to TRBD2. CDR3 length: 16 amino acids. Germline lookup yields CDR1 SGHVS and CDR2 FQNEAQ. V dropped 4 bases and J dropped 5; count of bases not matched to a gene: 8. CDR3 residues: CASSYGLAGYPETQYF. The CDR3 region has the DNA TGTGCCAGCAGCTACGGACTAGCGGGGTATCCCGAGACCCAGTACTTC.

The V gene is TRBV29-1, the J gene TRBJ1-2, with 9 bases fitting TRBD1. The CDR3 runs 13 residues. Trimming removed 6 bases from V and 4 bases from J; junction bases left unmatched: 6. From germline, CDR1 is SQVTM and CDR2 ANQGSEA. The CDR3 region is CSVKGTGPYGYTF. The CDR3 DNA sequence: TGCAGCGTGAAGGGGACAGGGCCCTATGGCTACACCTTC.

The chain carries TRBV6-6 and TRBJ1-6; no firm D call. The V end lost 0 bases, the J end lost 8 bases, and 8 bases lay between the germline ends. Germline CDR1 MNHNY, CDR2 SVGAGI (reference sequence). This CDR3 has 14 residues. CDR3: CASSYSGGDSPLHF. The CDR3 DNA reads as TGTGCCAGCAGTTACTCGGGCGGGGATTCACCCCTCCACTTT.

Concerning this clone itself: Within the sample, other DNA sequences also encode this same CDR3. The J gene is TRBJ2-5, the V gene TRBV7-9; 8 bases fit TRBD2. V was pared by 5 bases and J by 5 bases, with 7 bases of the junction left unmatched. The germline CDR1 and CDR2 sequences are SEHNR and FQNEAQ (reference sequence). The CDR3 extends over 14 amino acids. CDR3 nucleotides: TGTGCCAGCAGCCTCGGGGGGGCGGGGGAGACCCAGTACTTC. This encodes CASSLGGAGETQYF.

The rearrangement joins TRBV2 to TRBJ1-5; TRBD1 matches at 9 bases. The V segment lost 4 bases and the J segment 9 bases; nucleotides outside the gene matches: 4. Per the germline V gene, CDR1 is SNHLY and CDR2 is FYNNEI. The CDR3 sequence is 13 residues long. This CDR3 reads CASSVTGGTPQHF. CDR3 sequence (DNA): TGTGCCAGCAGTGTAACAGGGGGCACGCCCCAGCATTTT.

The CDR3 sequence: CASSGGGLGYNEQFF. In DNA form, the CDR3 reads TGTGCCAGCAGTGGGGGAGGACTCGGCTACAATGAGCAGTTCTTC. The V gene is TRBV27, the J gene TRBJ2-1, with TRBD2 as a possible D gene (6 bases). The length of the CDR3 is 15 residues. V lost 5 bases and J 3 bases, leaving 14 bases between the germline ends. Germline CDR1 reads MNHEY; CDR2 reads SMNVEV (reference sequence).

The genes are TRBV5-4 and TRBJ2-1; 7 bases map to TRBD1. Germline CDR1 is SGHNT and CDR2 is YYREEE (reference sequence). There are 14 residues in the CDR3. V shed 0 bases and J 4 bases; nucleotides not matched to a gene: 1. The chain's CDR3 is CASSLEGAYNEQFF. As DNA, the CDR3 is TGTGCCAGCAGCTTGGAGGGGGCTTACAATGAGCAGTTCTTC.

The chain combines TRBV2 with TRBJ1-3; no clear D. Trimming removed 7 bases at V and 8 bases at J, with 15 bases between. Germline V gene lookup returns CDR1 SNHLY and CDR2 FYNNEI. This CDR3 comprises 13 residues. CDR3 DNA sequence: TGTGCCAGCAACGACCCTCCGGAGGACACCATATATTTT. Amino acids: CASNDPPEDTIYF. Supplemented by reference TRBV2 and TRBJ1-3, the full variable domain reads EPEVTQTPSHQVTQMGQEVILRCVPISNHLYFYWYRQILGQKVEFLVSFYNNEISEKSEIFDDQFSVERPDGSNFTLKIRSTKLEDSAMYFCASNDPPEDTIYFGEGSWLTVV.

The chain joins TRBV28 to TRBJ1-6, with 9 bases lining up with TRBD1. The CDR3 consists of 19 residues. CDR1 MDHEN and CDR2 SYDVKM come from the germline V gene. J lost 5 bases, V lost 1 base, and 12 bases had no gene match. The CDR3 sequence: CASSLSLGGGTGNNSPLHF. CDR3 bases: TGTGCCAGCAGTTTATCGTTAGGAGGAGGGACAGGGAATAATTCACCCCTCCACTTT.